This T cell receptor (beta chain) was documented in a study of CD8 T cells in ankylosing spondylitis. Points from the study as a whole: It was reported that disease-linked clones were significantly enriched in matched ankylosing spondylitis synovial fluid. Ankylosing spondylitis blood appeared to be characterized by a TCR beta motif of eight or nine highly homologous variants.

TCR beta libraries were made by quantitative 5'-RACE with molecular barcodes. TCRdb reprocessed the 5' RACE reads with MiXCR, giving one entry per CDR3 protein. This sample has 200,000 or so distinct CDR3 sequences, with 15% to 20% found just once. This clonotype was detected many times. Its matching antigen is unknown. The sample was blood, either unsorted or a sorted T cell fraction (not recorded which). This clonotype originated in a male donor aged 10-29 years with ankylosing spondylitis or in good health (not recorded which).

CDR3 sequence reads: CASREVRRTGTTSYEQYF. The DNA of the CDR3 is TGCGCCAGCCGGGAAGTGCGACGGACCGGGACTACTTCCTACGAGCAGTACTTC. V and J are TRBV5-1 and TRBJ2-7, with 7 bases lining up with TRBD2. The germline V gene has CDR1 SGHRS and CDR2 YFSETQ. Trimming cost V 7 bases and J 1 base; bases outside gene matches: 20. This CDR3 has 18 residues.